A single T cell receptor beta chain is shown here with its context. CDR1 and CDR2 from the germline V gene are SNHLY and FYNNEI. The CDR3 runs to 13 residues. V lost 8 bases, J lost 0 bases, and 8 bases lay in between. The data belong to a study of blood T cell repertoires in COVID-19. TCRdb's table, derived via immunoSEQ multiplex PCR, lists solely in-frame clones and lacks some. The sample consists of some 400,000 clones, roughly 90% of them appearing once. In assigning cohorts, the study relied on participant-reported clinical history. The TCR originated in a woman aged 30 to 39 who had recovered from COVID-19. The chain joins TRBV2 to TRBJ1-5; D is ambiguous. Sequencing input: PBMCs or T cells enriched from blood (not recorded which). The CDR3 DNA reads TGTGCCAGCCAGACACTTAGCAATCAGCCCCAGCATTTT. It specifies CASQTLSNQPQHF.